The T cell receptor beta chain described here comes from a study of blood T cell repertoires in COVID-19. This clone showed up just a few times. Trimming removed 4 bases at V and 2 bases at J, with 14 bases between. The V gene's germline CDR1 is MRHNA and CDR2 SNTAGT. The length of the CDR3 is 15 residues. Enrollees, about 18 to 95 years old, lived in about two dozen US areas. Before being deemed recovered, Cohort 3 donors had two negative PCRs, clearance, or symptom resolution. Methods used by the authors: Reference gene primer amplification yielded estimated nucleated cell counts. Profiled with immunoSEQ multiplex PCR; TCRdb holds only in-frame clones, not every one. V, J and clone size were drawn from that table, and D and trimming were deduced from the DNA. The sample has about 470,000 clones, 87% seen once.

Material for sequencing was PBMCs or T cells enriched from blood (not recorded which). This clonotype was sampled from a woman aged 18-29 years who had recovered from COVID-19. V is TRBV6-4 and J is TRBJ1-1, with no clear D. Written as DNA, the CDR3 is TGTGCCAGCAGTGTTACAGCGGCAAGTAACACTGAAGCTTTCTTT. Translation: CASSVTAASNTEAFF.